The following is a T cell receptor (beta chain) sequence with its context. Antigen specificity is unknown. The V gene's germline CDR1 is GTSNPN and CDR2 SVGIG (reference sequence). The ends were cut back, 4 bases at V and 8 bases at J, with 11 bases in the middle. The CDR3 length is 12 residues. Libraries were prepared by immunoSEQ multiplex PCR; TCRdb keeps only in-frame clonotypes and omits some of them. Of 200,000 or so clones in the sample, 85% to 90% were seen once. This sample stems from a study of T cell responses to AZD1222 COVID-19 vaccine. Study results and limitations: Spike-specific TCR breadth and depth grew following two AZD1222 doses. Baseline testing showed seropositivity in only a handful of AZD1222 recipients. Without day 14 samples, only post-peak T cell repertoires were studied.

Material: peripheral blood, obtained on day 0 of AZD1222 vaccination. This receptor was identified in an adult in good health. The rearrangement uses TRBV30 and TRBJ1-4; perhaps TRBD1 as D (5 bases). DNA of the CDR3: TGTGCCTGGACCGGCCCAGGGGAAAAACTGTTTTTT. This codes for CAWTGPGEKLFF.